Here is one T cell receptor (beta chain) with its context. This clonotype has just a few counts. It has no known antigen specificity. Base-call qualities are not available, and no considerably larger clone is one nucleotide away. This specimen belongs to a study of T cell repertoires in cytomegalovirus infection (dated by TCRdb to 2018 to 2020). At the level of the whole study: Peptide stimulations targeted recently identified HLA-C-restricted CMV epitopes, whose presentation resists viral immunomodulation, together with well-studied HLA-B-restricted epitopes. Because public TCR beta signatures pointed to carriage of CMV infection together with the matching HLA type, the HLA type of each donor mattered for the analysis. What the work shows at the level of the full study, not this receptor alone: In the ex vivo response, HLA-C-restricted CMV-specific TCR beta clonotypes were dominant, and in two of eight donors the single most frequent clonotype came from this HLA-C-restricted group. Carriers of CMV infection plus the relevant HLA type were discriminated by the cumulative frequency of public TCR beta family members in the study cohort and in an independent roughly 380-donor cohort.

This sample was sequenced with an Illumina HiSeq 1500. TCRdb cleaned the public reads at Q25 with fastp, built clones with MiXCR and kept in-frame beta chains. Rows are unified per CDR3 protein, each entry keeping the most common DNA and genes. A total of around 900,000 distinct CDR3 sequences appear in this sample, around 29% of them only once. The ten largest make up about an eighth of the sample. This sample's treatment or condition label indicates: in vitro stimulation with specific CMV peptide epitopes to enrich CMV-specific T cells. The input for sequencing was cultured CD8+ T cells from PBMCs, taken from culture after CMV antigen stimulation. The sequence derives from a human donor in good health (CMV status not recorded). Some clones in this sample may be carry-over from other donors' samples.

The encoded CDR3 is CASRAGARGYTF. The DNA sequence reads TGTGCCAGCAGGGCGGGGGCGCGTGGCTACACCTTC. This receptor chain uses TRBV12-3 or TRBV12-4 and TRBJ1-2; perhaps TRBD1 is the D gene, with 6 bases matching. The CDR3 has 12 amino acids, counting the end cysteine and phenylalanine. Only the CDR3 part of the read is kept: 36 bases, read in frame from the first base. V gives up 6 bases and J gives up 7 bases, and the segment between their germline ends measures 12 bases.